The clone carrying this T cell receptor (beta chain) has a count of ten or more. Antigen: not known. The data derive from a study of T-cell memory formation after mild COVID-19. Study results and limitations: From day 15 to 85, contracting clones were balanced between CD4 and CD8, whereas later expanders leaned toward CD4+.

The CDR3 extends over 12 amino acids. The germline V gene encodes CDR1 DFQATT and CDR2 SNEGSKA (reference sequence). Between the trimmed V and J ends, which lost 3 bases and 6 bases, there was a span of 12 bases. MiXCR, applied by TCRdb to the 5' RACE reads, yields one record per CDR3 protein. The sample has roughly 220,000 distinct CDR3 sequences; around 9.5% are singletons. This receptor was identified in a man between 18 and 29 years old who had mild COVID-19 (a few samples of this study predate the infection). Cell type and time point are not known. The source material was PBMCs or a T cell subset sorted from them (not recorded which). V gene TRBV20-1 combines with J gene TRBJ2-7; no definite D call. The CDR3 DNA sequence: TGCAGTGCTAGCTGGCAAACCGGCGAGCAGTACTTC. Protein sequence: CSASWQTGEQYF.